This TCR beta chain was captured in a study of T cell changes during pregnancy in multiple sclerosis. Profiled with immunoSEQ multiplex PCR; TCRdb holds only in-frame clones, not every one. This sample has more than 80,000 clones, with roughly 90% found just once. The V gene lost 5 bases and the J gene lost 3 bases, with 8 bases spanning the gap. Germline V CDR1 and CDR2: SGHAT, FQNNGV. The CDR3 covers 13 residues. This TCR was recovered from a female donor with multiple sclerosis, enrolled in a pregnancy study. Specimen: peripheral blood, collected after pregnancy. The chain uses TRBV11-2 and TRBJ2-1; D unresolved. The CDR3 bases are TGTGCCAGCAGCCCTCTACGCTACAATGAGCAGTTCTTC. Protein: CASSPLRYNEQFF.